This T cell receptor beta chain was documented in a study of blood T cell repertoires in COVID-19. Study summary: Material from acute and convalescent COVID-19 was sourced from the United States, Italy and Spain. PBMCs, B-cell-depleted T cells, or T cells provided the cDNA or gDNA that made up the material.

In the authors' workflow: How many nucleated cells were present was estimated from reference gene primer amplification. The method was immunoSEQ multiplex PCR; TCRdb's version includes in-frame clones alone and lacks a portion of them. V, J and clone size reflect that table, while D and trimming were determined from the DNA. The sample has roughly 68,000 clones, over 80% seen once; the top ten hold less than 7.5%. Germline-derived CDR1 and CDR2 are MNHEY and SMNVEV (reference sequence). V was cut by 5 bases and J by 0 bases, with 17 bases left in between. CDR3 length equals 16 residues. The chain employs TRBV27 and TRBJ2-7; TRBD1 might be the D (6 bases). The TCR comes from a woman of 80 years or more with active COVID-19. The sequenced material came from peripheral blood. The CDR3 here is CASSPRTVQFSYEQYF. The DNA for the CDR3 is TGTGCCAGCAGTCCCAGGACAGTCCAATTCTCCTACGAGCAGTACTTC.